A selection of T cell receptor beta chains follows, all from one sample in a study of T-cell reconstitution after alpha-beta-depleted transplantation in children. MiXCR was run by TCRdb on the PCR reads, yielding one entry per CDR3 protein. The sample lists roughly 790,000 distinct CDR3 sequences; around 15% were seen once. The source material was PBMCs, mostly from graft donor cells, sampled 360 days after TCRalphabeta/CD19-depleted stem cell transplant. The origin of the receptors is a male patient younger than 18 who had a stem cell transplant for acute lymphoblastic leukemia, so the T cells may come from the graft donor. Both conserved end residues are part of each CDR3. D genes are given only for firm matches. A clone size is listed for some rows: how often the clone was seen (once, few, many), or a class if it is expanded.

J,D,V,size,CDR3,DNA
TRBJ2-7,TRBD2,TRBV6-1,-,CASSGMPGLAGEEQYF,TGTGCCAGCAGTGGGATGCCGGGACTAGCGGGAGAGGAGCAGTACTTC
TRBJ1-1,TRBD1,TRBV20-1,few,CSAQTGFSQAFF,TGCAGTGCCCAGACAGGGTTTTCGCAAGCTTTCTTT
TRBJ2-7,-,TRBV15,many,CATSPGNWYEQYF,TGTGCCACCAGCCCCGGGAATTGGTACGAGCAGTACTTC
TRBJ1-1,-,TRBV7-9,few,CASSPGGQAFF,TGTGCCAGCAGTCCCGGAGGGCAAGCTTTCTTT
TRBJ1-2,-,TRBV29-1,-,CSVDLPSSGYTF,TGCAGCGTTGATCTCCCGTCTTCTGGCTACACCTTC
TRBJ2-7,-,TRBV18,-,CASSPGGMGAYEQYF,TGTGCCAGCTCACCAGGGGGTATGGGGGCCTACGAGCAGTACTTC
TRBJ2-3,-,TRBV21-1,many,CASGDRGQADTQYF,TGTGCCAGCGGTGACAGGGGGCAGGCAGATACGCAGTATTTT
TRBJ2-5,-,TRBV20-1,few,CSASGRLQETQYF,TGCAGTGCCTCCGGACGGCTGCAAGAGACCCAGTACTTC
TRBJ2-7,-,TRBV6-1,-,CASSDGQGVGYEQYF,TGTGCCAGCAGTGACGGGCAGGGCGTCGGCTACGAGCAGTACTTC
TRBJ2-1,TRBD2,TRBV7-8,-,CASSVGVLAGVNNEQFF,TGTGCCAGCAGCGTAGGGGTCTTAGCGGGAGTAAACAATGAGCAGTTCTTC
TRBJ1-2,TRBD1,TRBV29-1,-,CSVGGTGSHTF,TGCAGCGTTGGCGGGACAGGGTCCCACACCTTC
TRBJ2-2,-,TRBV12-3/TRBV12-4,-,CDSSRLGTTGELFF,TGTGACAGCAGTCGACTAGGAACTACCGGGGAGCTGTTTTTT
TRBJ2-2,TRBD2,TRBV4-1,-,CASHPGLFEGTGELFF,TGCGCCAGCCACCCGGGACTATTCGAGGGCACCGGGGAGCTGTTTTTT
TRBJ2-3,-,TRBV20-1,many,CSSLGLRDGTDTQYF,TGCAGCTCCCTCGGTTTGCGGGATGGCACAGATACGCAGTATTTT
TRBJ2-6,-,TRBV29-1,-,CSVVPLTGSSFWGANVLTF,TGCAGCGTTGTCCCATTAACAGGGAGTTCGTTTTGGGGGGCCAACGTCCTGACTTTC
TRBJ1-3,-,TRBV6-1,many,CASSRGRLENTIYF,TGTGCCAGCAGCCGAGGACGACTGGAAAACACCATATATTTT
TRBJ1-1,-,TRBV20-1,-,CSAKRRTEAFF,TGCAGTGCTAAGCGGAGGACTGAAGCTTTCTTT
TRBJ2-1,TRBD2,TRBV20-1,-,CSGYLAGANNEQFF,TGCAGCGGATACCTAGCGGGAGCTAACAATGAGCAGTTCTTC
TRBJ2-1,-,TRBV7-3,few,CASSLWVLSAPSSYYNEQFF,TGTGCCAGCAGCTTATGGGTCCTGTCCGCCCCGAGCTCCTACTACAATGAGCAGTTCTTC
TRBJ2-1,-,TRBV12-3/TRBV12-4,few,CASRPTGSHDNEQFF,TGTGCCAGCAGACCAACAGGATCCCACGACAATGAGCAGTTCTTC
TRBJ1-1,-,TRBV7-9,-,CASSLSQGMNTEAFF,TGTGCCAGCAGCTTGTCACAGGGTATGAACACTGAAGCTTTCTTT
TRBJ2-2,TRBD2,TRBV20-1,-,CSAIRGELDSAGELFF,TGCAGTGCAATACGGGGGGAGCTAGATTCGGCCGGGGAGCTGTTTTTT
TRBJ2-2,-,TRBV11-1,few,CASSLRPDFFLNTGELFF,TGTGCCAGCAGCCTCCGCCCGGACTTCTTCTTAAACACCGGGGAGCTGTTTTTT
TRBJ2-1,-,TRBV11-2,few,CASSPQASSYNEQFF,TGTGCCAGCAGCCCACAGGCTAGCTCCTACAATGAGCAGTTCTTC
TRBJ1-1,-,TRBV3-1,few,CASSQRLNTEAFF,TGTGCCAGCAGCCAAAGGCTGAACACTGAAGCTTTCTTT
TRBJ1-1,-,TRBV12-5,few,CASGLPWTEAENTEAFF,TGTGCTAGTGGTTTGCCCTGGACAGAGGCCGAGAACACTGAAGCTTTCTTT
TRBJ1-4,-,TRBV29-1,few,CSVEPVGATNEKLFF,TGCAGCGTTGAACCGGTGGGAGCTACTAATGAAAAACTGTTTTTT
TRBJ2-5,-,TRBV11-1,-,CASSFARSSTPRNRETQYF,TGTGCCAGCAGCTTCGCCAGGTCTTCTACCCCCAGAAACAGAGAGACCCAGTACTTC
TRBJ2-7,-,TRBV18,few,CASSPDRTTMEQYF,TGTGCCAGCTCACCCGACAGGACGACTATGGAGCAGTACTTC
TRBJ2-1,TRBD2,TRBV5-1,many,CASRGSGSSYNEQFF,TGCGCCAGCAGGGGCAGCGGGAGCTCCTACAATGAGCAGTTCTTC
TRBJ2-7,-,TRBV5-6,-,CASSLFGASSYEQYF,TGTGCCAGCAGCTTGTTTGGTGCGAGCTCCTACGAGCAGTACTTC
TRBJ1-1,TRBD1,TRBV5-8,-,CSRGPNTEAFF,TGTTCAAGGGGGCCGAATACTGAAGCTTTCTTT
TRBJ2-7,-,TRBV5-1,-,CASSAAFLDYEQYF,TGCGCCAGCAGCGCCGCGTTTCTAGACTACGAGCAGTACTTC
TRBJ1-2,-,TRBV3-1,-,CASSPTGGKGYTF,TGTGCCAGCAGCCCCACGGGAGGAAAAGGCTACACCTTC
TRBJ2-7,TRBD2,TRBV10-3,-,CAISDGLAGTYEQYF,TGTGCCATCAGTGATGGTCTAGCGGGCACCTACGAGCAGTACTTC
TRBJ1-5,TRBD1,TRBV4-2,-,CASSQVPGGSRSNQPQHF,TGTGCCAGCAGCCAAGTCCCAGGGGGCTCAAGGAGCAATCAGCCCCAGCATTTT
TRBJ2-3,-,TRBV5-5,-,CASSPQPGHPGTDTQYF,TGTGCCAGCAGCCCCCAGCCGGGCCACCCGGGGACAGATACGCAGTATTTT
TRBJ2-7,TRBD2,TRBV6-5,few,CASSSVSSGGYEQYF,TGTGCCAGCAGTTCGGTGAGCAGCGGGGGATACGAGCAGTACTTC
TRBJ1-4,-,TRBV28,-,CASANGPINEKLFF,TGTGCCAGCGCCAACGGACCGATTAATGAAAAACTGTTTTTT
TRBJ1-6,TRBD1,TRBV5-5,-,CASSLGGQGLMDSPLHF,TGTGCCAGCAGCTTGGGGGGACAGGGGCTAATGGATTCACCCCTCCACTTT
TRBJ2-1,TRBD1,TRBV18,-,CASSPPGTGGKSEQFF,TGTGCCAGCTCACCACCAGGGACAGGGGGGAAAAGTGAGCAGTTCTTC
TRBJ2-1,TRBD1,TRBV4-1,-,CASSQESGGLLDNEQFF,TGCGCCAGCAGCCAAGAATCAGGGGGCTTACTAGACAATGAGCAGTTCTTC
TRBJ2-1,-,TRBV12-3/TRBV12-4,many,CATRRLALGYNEQFF,TGTGCCACCCGTCGACTCGCTCTTGGGTACAATGAGCAGTTCTTC
TRBJ2-7,-,TRBV6-1,-,CASSRLDVYEQYF,TGTGCCAGCAGCCGCTTGGACGTTTACGAGCAGTACTTC
TRBJ2-5,-,TRBV15,few,CATSRDPAEETQYF,TGTGCCACCAGCAGAGATCCGGCGGAGGAGACCCAGTACTTC
TRBJ2-7,TRBD2,TRBV5-1,many,CASSSTLAGSYEQYF,TGCGCCAGCAGCTCCACACTAGCGGGATCCTACGAGCAGTACTTC
TRBJ2-7,-,TRBV20-1,few,CSARKYGTDTLRYF,TGCAGTGCTAGAAAATACGGGACGGACACCCTACGCTACTTC
TRBJ2-4,TRBD1,TRBV6-4,-,CASSGPGQGVLAKNIQYF,TGTGCCAGCAGTGGTCCGGGACAGGGGGTTCTAGCCAAAAACATTCAGTACTTC
TRBJ2-2,-,TRBV9,few,CASSVEEGGGYGELFF,TGTGCCAGCAGCGTAGAAGAGGGGGGGGGATACGGGGAGCTGTTTTTT
TRBJ1-5,-,TRBV5-1,-,CASSLIPSNQPQHF,TGCGCCAGCAGCTTGATTCCTAGCAATCAGCCCCAGCATTTT
TRBJ2-7,TRBD2,TRBV10-2,few,CASRGLDGTYEQYF,TGCGCCAGCAGGGGACTAGACGGGACCTACGAGCAGTACTTC
TRBJ2-1,-,TRBV5-1,-,CASSFEAVGSSSYNEQFF,TGCGCCAGCAGCTTTGAGGCGGTCGGGAGTAGCTCCTACAATGAGCAGTTCTTC
TRBJ1-1,-,TRBV11-2,few,CASSLAGVYNGAFF,TGTGCCAGCAGCTTAGCTGGGGTATATAACGGAGCTTTCTTT
TRBJ2-1,-,TRBV5-1,-,CASSLAPGSRVAFF,TGCGCCAGCAGCTTGGCCCCCGGGAGTAGGGTTGCGTTCTTC
TRBJ1-4,-,TRBV29-1,few,CSVEDRTGINEKLFF,TGCAGCGTTGAAGATAGAACAGGGATCAATGAAAAACTGTTTTTT
TRBJ2-1,-,TRBV3-1,many,CASSQPGADPLHEQFF,TGTGCCAGCAGCCAACCCGGCGCGGACCCTTTGCATGAGCAGTTCTTC
TRBJ1-1,TRBD1,TRBV19,-,CASRLTGAYKGTEAFF,TGTGCCAGTAGGCTGACAGGGGCCTACAAGGGCACTGAAGCTTTCTTT